This TCR beta chain emerged from a study of OX40 agonist ivuxolimab in advanced cancers. At the level of the study: Patients received intravenous ivuxolimab every 2 weeks at 0.01 to 10 mg/kg. Three patients, one with hepatocellular carcinoma and two with cutaneous melanoma, achieved partial responses. The study's findings and limits: Clonal expansion by week 6 occurred in CD4+ and CD8+ blood T cells (at 0.1 to 3.0 mg/kg). Clonal expansion was among the lowest in partial responders at 0.1-3.0 mg/kg, especially CD8+.

The data were produced by immunoSEQ multiplex PCR, yet TCRdb's version contains in-frame clones alone and is incomplete. Here the sample spans 70,000 or so clones, about four fifths being singletons. The CDR3 is 13 residues long. The V end was cut by 5 bases, the J end by 1 base, with 8 bases between. The germline gives CDR1 SEHNR, CDR2 FQNEAQ (reference sequence). Regarding this clone: What it binds is not known.

This TCR derives from an adult with an advanced solid tumor such as melanoma, head and neck, liver or kidney cancer. This chain links TRBV7-9 with TRBJ1-1; D ambiguous. The sequencing used CD4+ or CD8+ T cells sorted from blood, collected in a trial of the OX40 agonist ivuxolimab. The CDR3 sequence is CASSPQKNTEAFF. The CDR3 DNA reads TGTGCCAGCAGCCCACAGAAGAACACTGAAGCTTTCTTT.